This T cell receptor beta chain was captured in a study of early T cells in non-severe SARS-CoV-2 infection. As for the study in general: Sequenced material consisted of bulk RNA (from unsorted whole blood), and chains were unpaired. Study-level results: There was a bias toward anti-spike CD8 responses in VDJdb matching, which missed private and CD4 specificities.

Each cDNA molecule carried a unique molecular identifier. TCRdb re-analysed the 5' RACE reads in MiXCR, keeping a single row per CDR3 protein. The profile covers 40,000 to 55,000 distinct CDR3 sequences, with 9% to 15% appearing a single time and 16% taken by the ten largest. On this clonotype itself: Its antigen is not identified.

Trimming shortened V by 5 bases and J by 2 bases, and 16 bases separated the two germline ends. There are 15 residues in the CDR3. Germline CDR1 MDHEN, CDR2 SYDVKM. The chain uses TRBV28 and TRBJ2-7; unclear D gene. The sequenced sample was whole blood. The clonotype was recovered from an adult who was a healthcare worker with PCR-confirmed SARS-CoV-2 infection or an uninfected control (not recorded which). The DNA of the CDR3 is TGTGCCAGCAGTCCGCCCCCACAGTCACCCTACGAGCAGTACTTC. Protein sequence: CASSPPPQSPYEQYF. The full variable domain, completed using reference TRBV28 and TRBJ2-7, is DVKVTQSSRYLVKRTGEKVFLECVQDMDHENMFWYRQDPGLGLRLIYFSYDVKMKEKGDIPEGYSVSREKKERFSLILESASTNQTSMYLCASSPPPQSPYEQYFGPGTRLTVT.